This TCR beta chain was captured in a study of blood T cell repertoires in COVID-19. Study-level background: Donors in the United States, Italy and Spain gave samples during acute or convalescent COVID-19. PBMCs, B-cell-depleted T cells, or T cells provided the cDNA or gDNA that made up the material.

Per the original data handling: Estimated nucleated cell counts came from reference gene primer amplification. Clones were sequenced by immunoSEQ multiplex PCR, and TCRdb holds only the in-frame ones, with some missing. V, J and clone size are taken as reported in that table, and D and trimming were inferred from the DNA itself. The sample holds fewer than 50,000 clones, roughly 75% seen once. In germline, CDR1 is SGHNT, CDR2 YYREEE (reference sequence). The trim removed 1 base at V and 6 bases at J, leaving 3 bases unmatched. The CDR3 has 14 residues. This chain connects TRBV5-4 to TRBJ1-4; 7 positions agree with TRBD1. Sample: peripheral blood. This TCR came from a man older than 75 with active or convalescent COVID-19. CDR3 protein: CASSLSQGDEKLFF. The CDR3 DNA sequence: TGTGCCAGCAGCTTGTCGCAGGGGGATGAAAAACTGTTTTTT.